This T cell receptor (beta chain) originates from a study of regulatory T cells in long-lasting Graves disease (dated by TCRdb to about 2021). In terms of the full investigation: Patients with newly diagnosed Graves' disease had been on antithyroid drugs for under 3 months. A total of some 35 samples underwent TCR sequencing, from some 13 patients with persistent Graves' disease and some 20 patients with newly diagnosed Graves' disease. The study was registered as a clinical trial and conducted in China. Patients with persistent Graves' disease were compared with patients with newly diagnosed Graves' disease using TCR sequencing and RNA sequencing of peripheral blood.

This clonotype was detected many times. It has no known antigen specificity. Qualities for individual bases were not recorded, and no much larger clone is one base off. Including cysteine and phenylalanine, the CDR3 has 17 amino acids. Kept here is only the CDR3 DNA, which spans 51 bases and is read in frame from base 1. The junction shows trimming of 6 bases on V and 0 bases on J, and the gene matches do not reach 13 bases of it. In the germline V gene (reference sequence), CDR1 corresponds to DFQATT and CDR2 to SNEGSKA. Read against the paper, the sample's time point label means: newly diagnosed GD, antithyroid drugs for less than 3 months. For both TCR sequencing and RNA sequencing, RNA was extracted from PBMCs using TRIzol. The diagnosis of Graves' disease followed American Thyroid Association guidelines. The patients came from an endocrinology department in Xi'an, China. From each patient, about 8.9 milliliters of peripheral blood was collected into an EDTA anticoagulant tube. Ficoll Paque Plus density gradient separation was used to isolate PBMCs, and no additional T cell sorting was done. An Agilent 2100 Bioanalyzer and agarose gel were used to assess RNA quality, and a NanoDrop 2000 was used to measure RNA concentration.

Overall results and qualifications from the work: Compared with newly diagnosed patients, persistent Graves' disease patients had lower TCR Shannon entropy and fewer highly expanded clones, which suggests clonal expansion. Preferential use of TRBV28, TRBJ1-2 and TRBJ2-5 was observed in persistent disease, whereas TRBV20-1 and TRBJ2-1 were favored in newly diagnosed disease. Patients with persistent disease shared more public clonotypes (about 2,700) than newly diagnosed patients did (966). Sequencing and analysis were restricted to the TCR beta chain. Because the primary lesion, thyroid tissue, could not be accessed, the study looked at peripheral blood alone. The authors acknowledged the small sample size as a limitation that may reduce accuracy.

Library generation was performed with multiplex PCR. Sequencing was carried out with an Illumina HiSeq 4000. iRepertoire HTBI primers and Arm-PCR amplification of CDR3 regions were used to construct TCR beta libraries. Gel purification was performed on PCR products prior to sequencing. Concerning the study's data processing: Across samples, fewer than 70 TRBV and over 11 TRBJ segments were identified and used for gene usage analysis of CDR3 amino acid clonotypes. Filtered high-quality paired reads were merged into contigs using COPE and FqMerger. Contigs were aligned with BLAST to IMGT TRBV, TRBD and TRBJ reference genes, and CDR3 was defined per IMGT. Clonotypes above 0.1% frequency were classified as highly expanded clones. Shannon entropy was used to measure repertoire diversity, and the Gini coefficient was used to measure V-J evenness. Clonotypes shared by more than one individual were considered public. The public sequencing data were trimmed at Q25 with fastp and processed into clonotypes with MiXCR by TCRdb, which kept only in-frame beta chains. Rows matching on CDR3 protein sequence are summarized as one entry with the most common DNA and genes. These V and J calls originate from TCRdb's pipeline instead of the authors' own analysis. The sample data list a few hundred thousand distinct CDR3 sequences, and around 16% of these were observed just once. About 20% of the sample goes to the ten largest clones.

The sample was peripheral blood mononuclear cells (PBMCs), taken at new diagnosis, from a patient treated with antithyroid drugs. This sequence uses TRBV20-1 and TRBJ2-3; the central 9 bases match TRBD2. This receptor was taken from a female donor with Graves disease. In nucleotides, the sequence is TGCAGTGCCGCCGGTAGCGGGAGTGAATCTAGCACAGATACGCAGTATTTT. It codes for CSAAGSGSESSTDTQYF.